This T cell receptor beta chain was recorded in a study of blood T cell repertoires in COVID-19. Source study methods: Amplifying reference gene primers gave estimates of nucleated cell counts. Some clones are missing from TCRdb's copy, which holds only in-frame ones; the method was immunoSEQ multiplex PCR. That table gives V, J and clone size, and the DNA gave D and trimming. The profile shows approximately 180,000 clones, nearly 90% of them singletons. V was cut by 7 bases and J by 7 bases, with 17 bases left in between. The germline gives CDR1 SNHLY, CDR2 FYNNEI. This CDR3 region has 14 residues. The V and J genes are TRBV2 and TRBJ2-4; weak D call: TRBD1 (5 bases). Sequencing was done on a sample of PBMCs or T cells enriched from blood (not recorded which). The sequence was collected from a woman aged 40 to 50 with acute COVID-19. The chain's CDR3 is CASTKDTTRNIQYF. The CDR3 DNA reads TGTGCCAGCACTAAGGACACAACAAGGAACATTCAGTACTTC.